This T cell receptor (beta chain) originates from a study of T cells in Graves' hyperthyroidism and ophthalmopathy. Amplification targeted TCR beta CDR3 regions from RNA transcripts. When the TCR CDR3 underwent first-round RT-PCR, the HTBI primer set was used. TCRdb re-called the multiplex PCR reads with MiXCR, one entry per CDR3 protein. In the table there are 450,000 to 600,000 distinct CDR3 sequences, 12% to 15% of which are singletons. Graves' hyperthyroidism without ophthalmopathy progression within 18 months was termed stable. Clinical symptoms, serum thyroxine, TRAb, thyroid ultrasound and orbital computed tomography informed diagnoses. This clonotype was observed at least ten times. The source material was blood. The source is a woman in her 40s with Graves' hyperthyroidism.

The CDR3 reads CAIGGRVHEQYF. The CDR3 DNA is TGTGCCATCGGGGGCCGGGTCCACGAGCAGTACTTC. V and J are TRBV28 and TRBJ2-7; D tentatively reads TRBD1 or TRBD2 (6 bases each). Germline CDR1 MDHEN, CDR2 SYDVKM. V shed 10 bases and J shed 5 bases, with 15 bases lying between them. The CDR3 loop spans 12 amino acids.